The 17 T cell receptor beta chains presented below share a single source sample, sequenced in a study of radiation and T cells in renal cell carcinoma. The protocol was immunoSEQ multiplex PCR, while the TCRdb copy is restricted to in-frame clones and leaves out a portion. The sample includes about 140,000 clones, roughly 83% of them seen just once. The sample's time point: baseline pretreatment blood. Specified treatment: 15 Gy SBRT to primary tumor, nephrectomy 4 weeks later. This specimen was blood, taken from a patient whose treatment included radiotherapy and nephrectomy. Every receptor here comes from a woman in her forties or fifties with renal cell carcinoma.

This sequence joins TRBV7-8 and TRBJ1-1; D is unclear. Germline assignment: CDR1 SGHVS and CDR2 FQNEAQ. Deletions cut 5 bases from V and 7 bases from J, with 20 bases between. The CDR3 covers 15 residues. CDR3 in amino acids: CASSPHGIDDFEAFF. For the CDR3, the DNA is TGTGCCAGCAGCCCTCACGGGATAGACGACTTTGAAGCTTTCTTT.

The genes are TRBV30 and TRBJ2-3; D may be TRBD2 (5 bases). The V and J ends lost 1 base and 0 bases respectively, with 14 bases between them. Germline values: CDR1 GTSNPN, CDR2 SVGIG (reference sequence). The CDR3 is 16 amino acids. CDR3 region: CAWSGLAAASTDTQYF. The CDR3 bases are TGTGCCTGGAGTGGGCTAGCCGCCGCTAGCACAGATACGCAGTATTTT.

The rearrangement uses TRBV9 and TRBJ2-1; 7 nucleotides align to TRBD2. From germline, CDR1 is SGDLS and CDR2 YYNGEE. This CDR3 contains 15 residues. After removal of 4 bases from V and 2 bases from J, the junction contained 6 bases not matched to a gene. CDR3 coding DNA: TGTGCCAGCAGCCGAGAGGGGACTACCTACAATGAGCAGTTCTTC. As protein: CASSREGTTYNEQFF.

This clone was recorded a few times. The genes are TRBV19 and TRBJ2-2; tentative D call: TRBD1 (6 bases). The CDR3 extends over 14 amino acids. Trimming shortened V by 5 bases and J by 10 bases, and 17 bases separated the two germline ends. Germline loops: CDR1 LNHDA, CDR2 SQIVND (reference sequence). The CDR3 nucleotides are TGTGCCAGTAGTCTTCAAGGGGACACTCCGGAGCTGTTTTTT. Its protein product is CASSLQGDTPELFF.

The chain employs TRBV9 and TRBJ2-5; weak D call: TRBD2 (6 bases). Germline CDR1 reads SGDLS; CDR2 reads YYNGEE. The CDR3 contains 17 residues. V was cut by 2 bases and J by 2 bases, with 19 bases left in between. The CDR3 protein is CASSVSGRTGGQETQYF. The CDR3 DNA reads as TGTGCCAGCAGCGTCTCAGGGAGGACTGGGGGGCAAGAGACCCAGTACTTC.

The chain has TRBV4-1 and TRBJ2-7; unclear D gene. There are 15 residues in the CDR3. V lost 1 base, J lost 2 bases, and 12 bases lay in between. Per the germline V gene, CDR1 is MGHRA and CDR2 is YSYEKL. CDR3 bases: TGCGCCAGCAGCCAAGTTTCCGGGCAGACCTACGAGCAGTACTTC. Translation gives CASSQVSGQTYEQYF.

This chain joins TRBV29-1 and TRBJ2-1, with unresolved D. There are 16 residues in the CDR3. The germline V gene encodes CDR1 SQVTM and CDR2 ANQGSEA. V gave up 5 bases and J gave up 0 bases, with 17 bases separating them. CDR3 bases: TGCAGCGTTCCCTTGATGGCTTATAGCTCCTACAATGAGCAGTTCTTC. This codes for CSVPLMAYSSYNEQFF.

CDR3 nucleotides: TGCGCCAGCGGGCGGGGACAAGAGAACACTGAAGCTTTCTTT. This gives the protein CASGRGQENTEAFF. J is TRBJ1-1 and V is TRBV5-1; TRBD1 is a possible D gene (6 bases). The CDR3 sequence is 14 residues long. Trimming stripped 7 bases from V and 1 base from J, with 14 bases between. CDR1 SGHRS and CDR2 YFSETQ come from the germline V gene.

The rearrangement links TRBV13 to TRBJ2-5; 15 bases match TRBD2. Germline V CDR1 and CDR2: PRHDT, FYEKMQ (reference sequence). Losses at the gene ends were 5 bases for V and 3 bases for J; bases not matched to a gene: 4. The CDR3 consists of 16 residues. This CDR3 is CASSRTSGRAKETQYF. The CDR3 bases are TGTGCCAGCAGCCGGACTAGCGGGAGGGCAAAAGAGACCCAGTACTTC. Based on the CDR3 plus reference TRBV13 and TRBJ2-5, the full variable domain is AAGVIQSPRHLIKEKRETATLKCYPIPRHDTVYWYQQGPGQDPQFLISFYEKMQSDKGSIPDRFSAQQFSDYHSELNMSSLELGDSALYFCASSRTSGRAKETQYFGPGTRLLVL.

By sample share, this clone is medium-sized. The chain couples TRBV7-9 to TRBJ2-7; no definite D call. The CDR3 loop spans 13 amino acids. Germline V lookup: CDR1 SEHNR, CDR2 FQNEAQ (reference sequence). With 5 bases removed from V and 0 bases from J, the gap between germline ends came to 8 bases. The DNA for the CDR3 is TGTGCCAGCAGCGCCCGGAGCTCCTACGAGCAGTACTTC. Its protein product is CASSARSSYEQYF.

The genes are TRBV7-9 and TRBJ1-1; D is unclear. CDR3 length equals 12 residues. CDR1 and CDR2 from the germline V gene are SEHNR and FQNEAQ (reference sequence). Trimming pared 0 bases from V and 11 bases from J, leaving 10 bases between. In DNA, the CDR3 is TGTGCCAGCAGCTTAGCGCGCATAATGGCTTTCTTT. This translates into CASSLARIMAFF.

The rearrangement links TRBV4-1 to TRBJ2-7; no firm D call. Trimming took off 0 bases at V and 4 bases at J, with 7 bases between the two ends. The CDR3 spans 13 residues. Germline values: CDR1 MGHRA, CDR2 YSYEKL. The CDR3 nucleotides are TGCGCCAGCAGCCAAGATCGGGCGTACGAGCAGTACTTC. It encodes CASSQDRAYEQYF.

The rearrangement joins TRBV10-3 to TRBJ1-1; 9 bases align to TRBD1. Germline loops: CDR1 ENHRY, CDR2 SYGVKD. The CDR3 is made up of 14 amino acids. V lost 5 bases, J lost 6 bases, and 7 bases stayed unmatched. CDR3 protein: CAISRTGEGSEAFF. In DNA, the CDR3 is TGTGCCATCAGTAGGACAGGGGAAGGGTCTGAAGCTTTCTTT.

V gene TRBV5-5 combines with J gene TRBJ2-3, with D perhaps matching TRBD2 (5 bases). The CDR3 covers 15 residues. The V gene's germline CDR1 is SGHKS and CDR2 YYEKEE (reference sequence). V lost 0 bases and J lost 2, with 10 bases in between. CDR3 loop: CASSLDSVTTDTQYF. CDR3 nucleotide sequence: TGTGCCAGCAGCTTGGATAGCGTGACCACAGATACGCAGTATTTT.

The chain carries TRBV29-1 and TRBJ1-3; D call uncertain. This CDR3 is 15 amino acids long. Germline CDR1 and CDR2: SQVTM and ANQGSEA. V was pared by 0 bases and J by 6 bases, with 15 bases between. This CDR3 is CSVEDRGNVENTIYF. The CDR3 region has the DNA TGCAGCGTTGAAGATCGAGGGAATGTTGAAAACACCATATATTTT.

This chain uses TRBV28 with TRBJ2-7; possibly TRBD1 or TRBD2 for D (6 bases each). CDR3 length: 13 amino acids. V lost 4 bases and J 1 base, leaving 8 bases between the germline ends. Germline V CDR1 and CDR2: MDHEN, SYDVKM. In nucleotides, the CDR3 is TGTGCCAGCAGTTGGGGGGCGTCCTACGAGCAGTACTTC. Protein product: CASSWGASYEQYF.

CDR3 sequence: CASSILGDMNTEAFF. In nucleotides, the CDR3 is TGTGCCAGTAGTATTTTAGGGGACATGAACACTGAAGCTTTCTTT. V and J are TRBV19 and TRBJ1-1; a weak D match, TRBD1 (6 bases). The V end was cut by 3 bases, the J end by 0 bases, with 11 bases between. Germline V lookup: CDR1 LNHDA, CDR2 SQIVND (reference sequence). The CDR3 is 15 residues long.